This TCR beta chain derives from a study of Ad26.COV2.S vaccination and SARS-CoV-2 variants (dated by TCRdb to the early 2020s). At the level of the whole study: Donors in the vaccine arm were drawn from COV1001, a multicentre, randomized, double-blind, placebo-controlled phase I-IIa trial testing Ad26.COV2.S in healthy adults. Dosing of Ad26.COV2.S was intramuscular, at either 5x10^10 or 1x10^11 viral particles, delivered as one shot or as two shots spaced 56 days apart. The specificity and breadth of SARS-CoV-2-reactive T cell receptors after Ad26.COV2.S vaccination were assessed by TCRbeta repertoire sequencing. The TCR-sequenced set comprised approximately 32 samples: 19 Ad26.COV2.S vaccine recipients, 5 placebo recipients and 8 SARS-CoV-2 convalescent individuals. Participants in the trial were split at random into five groups of five each, receiving low-dose or high-dose Ad26.COV2.S once or twice, or else placebo on both occasions. Investigators did not know the trial group allocation while performing experiments and assessing outcomes.

The immunoSEQ Assay was used to sequence TCRbeta CDR3 regions. After extraction, genomic DNA underwent amplification by bias-controlled multiplex PCR, followed by high-throughput sequencing. The paper's data handling went like this. Collapsing and filtering of sequences were performed to quantify the absolute abundance of each unique TCRbeta CDR3 region. T cell fraction was estimated by normalization of TCRbeta template counts to usable DNA, with usable DNA being measured through amplification of reference genes present in all nucleated cells. Repertoire TCRs were annotated as SARS-CoV-2-specific by exact matching of V gene, CDR3 amino acid sequence and J gene to a known reactive TCR set. MIRA supplied the reference SARS-CoV-2 TCR set, which was filtered for enrichment in COVID-19-positive ImmuneCODE repertoires so that public or cross-reactive TCRs were removed. Using the MIRA antigens, annotated TCRs were further analysed by specific ORF or by position within an ORF. Breadth was defined as annotated unique rearrangements over total unique productive rearrangements; depth was the summed frequency of those rearrangements. Group comparisons of TCR breadth used two-sided Wilcoxon rank-sum tests. TCRdb provides this immuneACCESS table in a form limited to in-frame rearrangements. Some clones are lacking; in checked studies, under half of them reflect an unresolved V gene, and why the rest are absent is not known. The V and J calls and clone size are taken from that table; D and trimming were inferred from the DNA. The sample includes a few hundred thousand clones, with 87% observed a single time. The ten largest clones capture roughly 3.2% of the sample.

Concerning this clone: What this receptor recognizes is not known. Base qualities are not recorded, but no much larger clone differs from it by a single base.

Overall results and qualifications from the work: The study was not powered for comparison of responses between vaccine doses or regimens. The authors noted that total T cell responses may have been underestimated by the TCR breadth and depth analyses. Substantial breadth of spike-specific CD8+ and CD4+ T cell responses was reported after vaccination. Higher spike-specific TCR breadth was observed in Ad26.COV2.S recipients than in placebo recipients (P = 0.0014). Vaccine and placebo recipients had similar non-spike TCR breadth, a finding consistent with the vaccine containing only spike.

Per the germline V gene, MNHEY is the CDR1 and SVGAGI is the CDR2. The CDR3 numbers 15 residues from cysteine through phenylalanine. The CDR3 DNA has 45 bases and is translated from base 1. V gives up 5 bases and J gives up 0 bases, and the segment between their germline ends measures 11 bases. The treatment or condition label, read with the paper, signifies: some 19 received Ad26.COV2.S at low or high dose, single or two shots; about five received placebo; per-sample allocation not given. Repertoires of vaccine and placebo recipients were sequenced from samples collected on day 63 after the first injection. Cohort 1b enrolled 25 to 30 adults aged 18-55 years at a single site in Boston, USA, between 29 July and 7 August 2020. Ad26.COV2.S was a replication-incompetent adenovirus type 26 vector expressing a prefusion-stabilized SARS-CoV-2 spike protein from the original Wuhan strain.

This sample comprised peripheral blood, obtained in a trial of Ad26.COV2.S vaccine versus placebo. The TCR sequence derives from a person between 18 and 59 years old who received the Ad26.COV2.S COVID-19 vaccine or a placebo. The chain is assembled from TRBV6-5 and TRBJ2-1; the D gene assignment is ambiguous. The nucleotide sequence reads as follows: TGTGCCAGCAGTAGGTCCACGAGCTCCTACAATGAGCAGTTCTTC. This encodes CASSRSTSSYNEQFF.